These T cell receptor beta chains were read from a single sample in a study of blood T cell repertoires in COVID-19. Clones were read by immunoSEQ multiplex PCR, and TCRdb kept only the in-frame ones, dropping some. The sample contains about 63,000 clones, over 75% of which appear only once. Sequencing input: peripheral blood. These receptor sequences come from a human donor in a cohort sampled during active COVID-19. Each CDR3 is given with its conserved first and last residue.

cdr3_length | j_call | v_call | cdr3_aa
12 | TRBJ2-7 | TRBV28 | CATIGQNYEQYF
13 | TRBJ1-5 | TRBV18 | CASSRGQGQPQHF
16 | TRBJ2-7 | TRBV3-1/TRBV3-2 | CASSQIVGQGHYEQYF
13 | TRBJ2-7 | TRBV30 | CAWSESAPAEQYF
16 | TRBJ2-5 | TRBV27 | CASSSLGQALEETQYF
13 | TRBJ2-1 | TRBV2 | CASSYETNHEQFF
16 | TRBJ1-2 | TRBV6-2/TRBV6-3 | CASSYSLSGKAYGYTF
18 | TRBJ2-2 | TRBV2 | CASSRGRLASANTGELFF
13 | TRBJ2-5 | TRBV12-3/TRBV12-4 | CASKAAPVETQYF
19 | TRBJ2-1 | TRBV7-9 | CASSPPPSTVPPFYNEQFF
17 | TRBJ2-6 | TRBV7-2 | CASSKQGGTSGANVLTF
20 | TRBJ1-1 | TRBV18 | CASSPRLTGTGERGNTEAFF
12 | TRBJ2-5 | TRBV25-1 | CASSGQVETQYF
13 | TRBJ1-2 | TRBV24-1 | CATSVGGVNGYTF
15 | TRBJ1-2 | TRBV3-1/TRBV3-2 | CASTQGHILSYGYTF
16 | TRBJ1-3 | TRBV7-8 | CASSSPALSSGNTIYF
15 | TRBJ1-4 | TRBV5-6 | CASSPGQGLREKLFF
13 | TRBJ2-7 | TRBV7-2 | CASSLSSGYEQYF
14 | TRBJ2-1 | TRBV7-2 | CATQVGAPYNEQFF
13 | TRBJ2-7 | TRBV19 | CASSWDKSYEQYF
14 | TRBJ1-2 | TRBV3-1/TRBV3-2 | CASSQGGINYGYTF
15 | TRBJ1-1 | TRBV19 | CASSITPGLNTEAFF
13 | TRBJ1-2 | TRBV7-2 | CASSLDPDSGYTF
14 | TRBJ1-1 | TRBV19 | CASRSLTGNTEAFF
15 | TRBJ2-1 | TRBV5-1 | CASSLTSSPYNEQFF
15 | TRBJ2-1 | TRBV4-1 | CASSQESGPYNEQFF
11 | TRBJ2-7 | TRBV20-1 | CSAPDKGEQYF
15 | TRBJ1-5 | TRBV7-9 | CASSSTGIDNQPQHF
15 | TRBJ1-2 | TRBV6-5 | CATQVGQGAFYGYTF
15 | TRBJ2-7 | TRBV5-4 | CASSQGQPTTHEQYF
13 | TRBJ1-2 | TRBV7-6 | CASSLADRSGYTF
17 | TRBJ2-5 | TRBV2 | CASSDGQGALEGETQYF
14 | TRBJ1-2 | TRBV10-3 | CAITPGQGNYGYTF
15 | TRBJ2-3 | TRBV2 | CASRAGQGSTDTQYF
16 | TRBJ2-5 | TRBV24-1 | CATSEGDREKRETQYF
15 | TRBJ1-4 | TRBV7-2 | CASRKTGGSGEKLFF
11 | TRBJ1-2 | TRBV3-1/TRBV3-2 | CASTRGQGRHF
17 | TRBJ2-2 | TRBV19 | CASSTQGSNPNTGELFF
16 | TRBJ1-6 | TRBV20-1 | CSASTLDRGYNSPLHF
14 | TRBJ2-2 | TRBV2 | CASSARTGPGELFF
15 | TRBJ2-1 | TRBV7-9 | CASSLSGNAANEQFF
14 | TRBJ2-7 | TRBV7-2 | CASSPGGRSYEQYF
15 | TRBJ2-1 | TRBV7-6 | CASSHWGEGRNEQFF
14 | TRBJ1-5 | TRBV7-2 | CASSLDIFNQPQHF
17 | TRBJ2-7 | TRBV4-1 | CASSQTTSGRAVYEQYF
13 | TRBJ2-3 | TRBV12-3/TRBV12-4 | CASSSRAPDTQYF
15 | TRBJ2-3 | TRBV11-2 | CASRDRGLVTDTQYF
17 | TRBJ1-4 | TRBV7-9 | CASSPLGRQGGGEKLFF
14 | TRBJ2-2 | TRBV7-7 | CASSADWNTGELFF
14 | TRBJ1-3 | TRBV2 | CASRHRASGNTIYF
15 | TRBJ2-7 | TRBV11-2 | CASSFSWPGAYEQYF
15 | TRBJ1-2 | TRBV19 | CASNEKEGRNYGYTF
15 | TRBJ1-2 | TRBV14 | CASSQDGVRGRGYTF
15 | TRBJ2-2 | TRBV6-5 | CASRTPGLHTGELFF
19 | TRBJ1-5 | TRBV28 | CASSFPGVPRGFSNQPQHF
14 | TRBJ1-6 | TRBV5-1 | CASSRDSQNSPLHF
14 | TRBJ2-5 | TRBV29-1 | CSVGLAGVRETQYF